These 8 T cell receptor beta chains were all obtained from the same sample, sequenced in a study of T-cell reconstitution after alpha-beta-depleted transplantation in children (dated by TCRdb to the mid-2010s). Library prep was done by PCR. Sequencing was carried out with an Illumina HiSeq 2500. TCR library preparation used molecular barcoding, with unique molecular identifiers applied to normalize quantification of the TCRbeta repertoire. TCRdb reanalyzed the raw reads on its own, using fastp at Q25 for trimming and MiXCR for clone calling, and kept in-frame beta chains. Duplicate CDR3 protein sequences are folded into a single record with the most common DNA and genes. The sample records under 450,000 distinct CDR3 sequences, 15% to 20% of which are singletons. The top ten constitute approximately 29% of the sample. Reading the label with the study, this specimen's treatment or condition is: allogeneic hematopoietic cell transplantation with graft depleted of TCRalphabeta T cells and CD19 B cells.

The source material was PBMCs, mostly from graft donor cells, sampled 360 days after TCRalphabeta/CD19-depleted stem cell transplant. Receptors were obtained from a boy younger than two who had a stem cell transplant for Wiskott-Aldrich syndrome, so the T cells may come from the graft donor.

A few counts support this clonotype. The limits of the CDR3 on the DNA are not certain, so only TCRdb's listed CDR3 is given. V and J are TRBV20-1 and TRBJ1-1; the tabulated D call, TRBD1, remains unverified against the DNA. CDR1 and CDR2 (germline): DFQATT, SNEGSKA (reference sequence). The CDR3 length is 14 residues, termini included. The CDR3 is CSSSGGTGNTEAFF.

The J gene is TRBJ2-6, the V gene TRBV19, with D hard to call. V was pared by 0 bases and J by 0 bases, with 12 bases between. The germline gives CDR1 LNHDA, CDR2 SQIVND (reference sequence). The CDR3 spans 18 residues. CDR3 region: CASSIEAAGPSGANVLTF. In nucleotides, the CDR3 is TGTGCCAGTAGTATAGAAGCAGCCGGCCCCTCTGGGGCCAACGTCCTGACTTTC.

This clonotype came up a few times. V usage is TRBV6-2 or TRBV6-3 and J usage is TRBJ2-1; TRBD1 might be the D (5 bases). CDR1 MNHEY and CDR2 SVGEGT come from the germline V gene. This CDR3 contains 15 residues. V was clipped by 5 bases and J by 0 bases, with 11 bases between them. The CDR3 nucleotides are TGTGCCAGCAGTACTCGACAGAGCTCCTACAATGAGCAGTTCTTC. Residues: CASSTRQSSYNEQFF.

This clonotype was counted a few times. V and J are TRBV12-3 or TRBV12-4 and TRBJ2-2; TRBD2 aligns across 12 bases. The CDR3 has 15 residues. Trimming at V came to 5 bases and at J to 5 bases, leaving 3 bases not matched to a gene. The CDR3 sequence: CASSRGTSGTGELFF. CDR3 sequence (DNA): TGTGCCAGCAGTCGTGGGACTAGCGGGACCGGGGAGCTGTTTTTT.

At least ten counts were recorded for this clonotype. V and J are TRBV28 and TRBJ2-1; D gene uncertain. V was cut by 2 bases and J by 0 bases, with 11 bases left in between. There are 16 residues in the CDR3. Per germline, CDR1 MDHEN and CDR2 SYDVKM. CDR3 sequence (DNA): TGTGCCAGCAGTTTACTGGCAGGAAGCTCCTACAATGAGCAGTTCTTC. It encodes CASSLLAGSSYNEQFF. Full variable domain (remainder filled in from reference TRBV28 and TRBJ2-1): DVKVTQSSRYLVKRTGEKVFLECVQDMDHENMFWYRQDPGLGLRLIYFSYDVKMKEKGDIPEGYSVSREKKERFSLILESASTNQTSMYLCASSLLAGSSYNEQFFGPGTRLTVL.

This clonotype was detected only a few times. The J gene is TRBJ2-7, the V gene TRBV4-3; D gene uncertain. The CDR3 has 14 residues. V was cut by 1 base and J by 0 bases, with 7 bases left in between. Germline V gene data show CDR1 as LGHNA and CDR2 as YSLEER. CDR3 nucleotides: TGCGCCAGCAGCCAAGGTGCCTACTCCTACGAGCAGTACTTC. This encodes CASSQGAYSYEQYF.

This clonotype appeared many times. The chain links TRBV6-1 to TRBJ2-2; D not resolved. This CDR3 comprises 15 residues. The germline V gene encodes CDR1 MNHNS and CDR2 SASEGT. Deletions cut 4 bases from V and 1 base from J, with 10 bases between. In nucleotides, the CDR3 is TGTGCCAGCAGTGGGGGATCTGGGAACACCGGGGAGCTGTTTTTT. As protein: CASSGGSGNTGELFF.

The rearrangement links TRBV28 to TRBJ2-2; 7 bases are shared with TRBD2. The V gene's germline CDR1 is MDHEN and CDR2 SYDVKM. J gave up 5 bases and V 4 bases, and 4 bases lay outside the gene matches. The CDR3 is 14 residues long. CDR3: CASSSPGGTGELFF. Here the CDR3 DNA reads TGTGCCAGCAGTTCCCCCGGGGGGACCGGGGAGCTGTTTTTT.